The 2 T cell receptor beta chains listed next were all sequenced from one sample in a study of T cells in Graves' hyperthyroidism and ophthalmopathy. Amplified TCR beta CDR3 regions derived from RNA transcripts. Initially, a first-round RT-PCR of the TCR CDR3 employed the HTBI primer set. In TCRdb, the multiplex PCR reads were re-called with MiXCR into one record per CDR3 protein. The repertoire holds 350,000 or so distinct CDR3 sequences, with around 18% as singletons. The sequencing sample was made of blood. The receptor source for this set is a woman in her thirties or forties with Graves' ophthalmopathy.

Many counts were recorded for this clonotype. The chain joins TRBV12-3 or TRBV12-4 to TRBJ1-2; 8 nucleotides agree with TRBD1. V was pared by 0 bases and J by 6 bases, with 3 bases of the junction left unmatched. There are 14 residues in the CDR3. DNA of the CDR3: TGTGCCAGCAGTTTAGCCATACAGGGGGATGGCTACACCTTC. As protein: CASSLAIQGDGYTF.

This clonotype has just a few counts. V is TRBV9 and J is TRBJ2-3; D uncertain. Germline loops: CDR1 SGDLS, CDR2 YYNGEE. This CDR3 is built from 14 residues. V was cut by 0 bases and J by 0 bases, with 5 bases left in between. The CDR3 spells CASSVDASTDTQYF. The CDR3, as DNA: TGTGCCAGCAGCGTAGACGCTAGCACAGATACGCAGTATTTT.